This T cell receptor beta chain was identified in a study of T cell responses to AZD1222 COVID-19 vaccine. Broader study findings: Two doses of AZD1222 preceded a rise in Spike-specific TCR breadth and depth.

Concerning this clone itself: Its antigen is currently unknown.

Measured with immunoSEQ multiplex PCR; TCRdb has only the in-frame clones, and not every one. The sample carries about 120,000 clones, around 89% recorded once. The sequencing here drew on peripheral blood, taken on day 0 of MenACWY control vaccination. This TCR derives from an adult in good health.

Here the CDR3 reads CSAAHDNEQFF. The CDR3 region has the DNA TGCAGTGCAGCCCATGACAATGAGCAGTTCTTC. The chain couples TRBV20-1 to TRBJ2-1, with D unclear. This CDR3 is built from 11 residues. V was pared by 6 bases and J by 5 bases, with 8 bases between. Germline lookup yields CDR1 DFQATT and CDR2 SNEGSKA (reference sequence).